A single sample gave rise to the 2 T cell receptor beta chains below, sequenced in a study of blood T cell repertoires in COVID-19. Using immunoSEQ multiplex PCR, the repertoire was profiled, and TCRdb retains in-frame clones only, with some absent. The repertoire holds 250,000 to 300,000 clones, with 81% as singletons. The sample consisted of peripheral blood. All receptors come from a woman in her sixties or seventies with active or convalescent COVID-19.

The chain is built from TRBV4-3 and TRBJ2-5; D might be TRBD1 (6 bases). The CDR3 sequence is 16 residues long. Germline V gene sequence: CDR1 LGHNA, CDR2 YSLEER. V was cut by 2 bases and J by 5 bases, with 18 bases left in between. CDR3 nucleotide sequence: TGCGCCAGCAGCCAAACCCCGGGACACCCCTTGGAGACCCAGTACTTC. Translating gives CASSQTPGHPLETQYF.

This clone occurred many times. The rearrangement uses TRBV7-2 and TRBJ1-1; TRBD1 is a possible D gene (5 bases). The V gene lost 4 bases and the J gene lost 7 bases, with 19 bases spanning the gap. In germline, CDR1 is SGHTA, CDR2 FQGNSA. The CDR3 runs to 15 residues. CDR3 in DNA: TGTGCCAGCAGCTCAAGGGGTGGAAAGGGGCTTGAAGCTTTCTTT. Residues: CASSSRGGKGLEAFF.